This T cell receptor beta chain appears in the sequencing data of a study of blood T cell repertoires in COVID-19. Study in general: The United States, Italy and Spain were the sources of the acute and convalescent COVID-19 samples.

Per the germline V gene, CDR1 is LNHDA and CDR2 is SQIVND (reference sequence). The CDR3 is made up of 15 amino acids. The junction had 4 bases not matched to a gene; V was cut back by 5 bases and J by 1 base. Repertoires were generated with immunoSEQ multiplex PCR, while TCRdb's copy carries only in-frame clones and drops some. Among some 200,000 clones listed, roughly 94% were seen once. During active infection, Seattle patients enrolled and were then monitored through disease. The specimen sequenced was peripheral blood. The J gene is TRBJ1-1, the V gene TRBV19; 10 bases are shared with TRBD1. This TCR was recovered from a man younger than 45 with COVID-19, enrolled during active disease. CDR3: CASSDRGLPNTEAFF. For the CDR3, the DNA is TGTGCCAGTAGTGACAGGGGGCTCCCGAACACTGAAGCTTTCTTT.